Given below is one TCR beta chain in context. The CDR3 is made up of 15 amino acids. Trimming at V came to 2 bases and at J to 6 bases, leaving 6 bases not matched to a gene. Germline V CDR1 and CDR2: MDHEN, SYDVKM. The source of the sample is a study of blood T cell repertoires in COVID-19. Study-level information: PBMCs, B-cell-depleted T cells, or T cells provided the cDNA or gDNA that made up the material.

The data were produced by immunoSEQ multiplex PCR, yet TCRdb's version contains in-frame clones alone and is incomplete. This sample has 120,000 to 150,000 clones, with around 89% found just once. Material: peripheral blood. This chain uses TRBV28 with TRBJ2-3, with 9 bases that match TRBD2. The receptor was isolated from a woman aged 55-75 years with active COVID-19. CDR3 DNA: TGTGCCAGCAGTTTAAGGGGACTAGCCGTGGATACGCAGTATTTT. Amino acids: CASSLRGLAVDTQYF.